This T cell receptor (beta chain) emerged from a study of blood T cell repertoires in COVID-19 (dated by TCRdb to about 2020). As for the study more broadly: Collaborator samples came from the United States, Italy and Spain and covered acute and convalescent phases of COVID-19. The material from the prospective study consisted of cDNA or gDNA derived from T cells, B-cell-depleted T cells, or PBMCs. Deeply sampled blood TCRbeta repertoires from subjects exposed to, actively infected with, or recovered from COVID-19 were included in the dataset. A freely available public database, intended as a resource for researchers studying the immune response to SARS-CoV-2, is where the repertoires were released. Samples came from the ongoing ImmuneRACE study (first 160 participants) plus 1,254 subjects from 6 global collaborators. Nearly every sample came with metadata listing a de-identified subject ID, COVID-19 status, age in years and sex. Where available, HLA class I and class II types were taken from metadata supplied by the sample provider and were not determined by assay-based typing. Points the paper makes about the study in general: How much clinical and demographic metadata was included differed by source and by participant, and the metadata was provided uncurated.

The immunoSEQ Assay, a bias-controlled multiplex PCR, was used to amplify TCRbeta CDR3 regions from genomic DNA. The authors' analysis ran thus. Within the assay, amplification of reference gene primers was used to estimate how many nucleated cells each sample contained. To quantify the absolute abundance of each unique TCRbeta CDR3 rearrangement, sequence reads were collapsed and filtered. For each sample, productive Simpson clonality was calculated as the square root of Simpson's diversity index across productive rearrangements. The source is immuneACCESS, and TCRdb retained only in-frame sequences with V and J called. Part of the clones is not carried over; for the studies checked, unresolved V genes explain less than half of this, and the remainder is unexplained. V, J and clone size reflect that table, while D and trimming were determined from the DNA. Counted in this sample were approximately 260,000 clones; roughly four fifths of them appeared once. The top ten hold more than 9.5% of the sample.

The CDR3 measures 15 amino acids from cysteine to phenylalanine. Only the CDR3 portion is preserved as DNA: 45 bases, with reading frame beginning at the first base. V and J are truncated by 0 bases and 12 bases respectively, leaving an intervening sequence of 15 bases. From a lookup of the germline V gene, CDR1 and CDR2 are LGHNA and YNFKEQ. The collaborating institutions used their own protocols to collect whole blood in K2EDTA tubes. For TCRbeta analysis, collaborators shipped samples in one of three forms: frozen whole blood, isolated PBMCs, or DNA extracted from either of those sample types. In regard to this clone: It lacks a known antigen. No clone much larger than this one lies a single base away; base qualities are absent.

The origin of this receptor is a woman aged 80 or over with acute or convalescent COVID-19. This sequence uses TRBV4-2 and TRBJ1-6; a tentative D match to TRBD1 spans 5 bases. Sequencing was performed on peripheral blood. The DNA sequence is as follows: TGTGCCAGCAGCCAAGATCAGGGAGGGAGTTTACCCCTCCACTTT. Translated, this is CASSQDQGGSLPLHF.